These 14 T cell receptor beta chains came from one sample sequenced in a study of T cell responses to AZD1222 COVID-19 vaccine. Produced via immunoSEQ multiplex PCR; TCRdb's table is partial and in-frame only. The table has under 80,000 clones, 81% seen once; the top ten hold 20% to 30%. The material sequenced was peripheral blood, taken 28 days after the second AZD1222 dose. All receptors derive from an adult who received the AZD1222 COVID-19 vaccine.

The rearrangement joins TRBV6-1 to TRBJ2-1, with 12 bases matching TRBD2. CDR1 is MNHNS and CDR2 is SASEGT in the germline V gene. CDR3 length: 15 residues. With V trimmed by 2 bases and J by 4 bases, 0 bases remained unmatched. The CDR3 sequence: CASSELAGGYNEQFF. The CDR3 bases are TGTGCCAGCAGTGAACTAGCGGGAGGGTACAATGAGCAGTTCTTC.

The chain carries TRBV6-5 and TRBJ2-7; 7 nucleotides align to TRBD1. V gave up 7 bases and J gave up 3 bases; unmatched junction bases: 6. The CDR3 runs to 13 residues. Germline CDR1 reads MNHEY; CDR2 reads SVGAGI. The CDR3 nucleotides are TGTGCCAGCATAGAGGGGGCTCTCTACGAGCAGTACTTC. The encoded protein is CASIEGALYEQYF.

This chain connects TRBV2 to TRBJ2-5; TRBD2 matches 9 bases. CDR1 SNHLY and CDR2 FYNNEI come from the germline V gene. The CDR3 sequence is 16 residues long. Trimming removed 8 bases from V and 4 bases from J; junction bases left unmatched: 14. The CDR3, as DNA: TGTGCCAGCGAAGTGGCTAGCGGGATATTTGGAGAGACCCAGTACTTC. It codes for CASEVASGIFGETQYF. The whole variable domain, filled in from reference TRBV2 and TRBJ2-5, reads EPEVTQTPSHQVTQMGQEVILRCVPISNHLYFYWYRQILGQKVEFLVSFYNNEISEKSEIFDDQFSVERPDGSNFTLKIRSTKLEDSAMYFCASEVASGIFGETQYFGPGTRLLVL.

This chain joins TRBV14 and TRBJ2-7; no definite D call. V lost 1 base, J lost 6 bases, and 7 bases lay in between. The CDR3 spans 12 residues. Germline-derived CDR1 and CDR2 are SGHDN and FVKESK. Here the CDR3 DNA reads TGTGCCAGCAGCCAAGGGAAGCCCGAGCAGTACTTC. Protein sequence: CASSQGKPEQYF.

The J gene is TRBJ2-7, the V gene TRBV6-6; no firm D call. V lost 2 bases and J lost 0, with 5 bases in between. CDR1 and CDR2 from the germline V gene are MNHNY and SVGAGI (reference sequence). The CDR3 consists of 13 residues. For the CDR3, the DNA is TGTGCCAGCAGTTACAGCCGCTCCTACGAGCAGTACTTC. Residues: CASSYSRSYEQYF.

The rearrangement links TRBV28 to TRBJ1-5; possibly TRBD1 for D (5 bases). V dropped 7 bases and J dropped 4 bases, with 11 bases sitting between them. From germline, CDR1 is MDHEN and CDR2 SYDVKM. This CDR3 contains 13 residues. CDR3 nucleotide sequence: TGTGCCAGCAAAGCGCAGGGAAATCAGCCCCAGCATTTT. This encodes CASKAQGNQPQHF.

In DNA form, the CDR3 reads TGTGCCAGCAGTTTAGTAGCGGGTCCACACGATACGCAGTATTTT. It encodes CASSLVAGPHDTQYF. The genes are TRBV27 and TRBJ2-3, with 7 positions matching TRBD2. CDR1 and CDR2 (germline): MNHEY, SMNVEV (reference sequence). The CDR3 loop spans 15 amino acids. V gave up 2 bases and J gave up 6 bases; unmatched junction bases: 8.

The chain employs TRBV6-1 and TRBJ1-6; D unclear. The CDR3 sequence is 10 residues long. From germline, CDR1 is MNHNS and CDR2 SASEGT. The germline V and J ends were trimmed by 0 bases and 19 bases, with 7 bases remaining between them. The CDR3 region has the DNA TGTGCCAGCAGTGAAGCCAGCTCTCACTTT. Its protein product is CASSEASSHF.

This sequence joins TRBV25-1 and TRBJ1-2; 10 nucleotides align to TRBD1. CDR1 MGHDK and CDR2 SYGVNS come from the germline V gene. After removal of 4 bases from V and 4 bases from J, the junction contained 6 bases not matched to a gene. This CDR3 has 15 residues. Written as DNA, the CDR3 is TGTGCCAGCAGTGGACAGGGGGCCTTTACCTATGGCTACACCTTC. It translates to CASSGQGAFTYGYTF.

The chain combines TRBV27 with TRBJ1-6, with D possibly TRBD1 on 6 matching bases. The germline gives CDR1 MNHEY, CDR2 SMNVEV (reference sequence). The CDR3 runs to 15 residues. The V end was cut by 5 bases, the J end by 5 bases, with 13 bases between. The CDR3 nucleotides read TGTGCCAGCAGTCGGGGGCTTGAGAATAATTCACCCCTCCACTTT. It is translated as CASSRGLENNSPLHF.

This chain uses TRBV3-1 (or the pseudogene TRBV3-2) with TRBJ2-2; D might be TRBD1 (6 bases). V was cut by 4 bases and J by 8 bases, with 17 bases left in between. The germline V gene has CDR1 LGHDT and CDR2 YNNKEL (reference sequence). This CDR3 comprises 15 residues. The CDR3 region is CASSRRTAVTGELFF. DNA for the CDR3: TGTGCCAGCAGCCGACGGACAGCCGTTACGGGGGAGCTGTTTTTT.

The DNA for the CDR3 is TGTGCCAGCAGTTTAATGGGGGGACAGGGCAATCAGCCCCAGCATTTT. It translates to CASSLMGGQGNQPQHF. The chain is built from TRBV27 and TRBJ1-5; TRBD1 agrees at 8 bases. The CDR3 spans 16 residues. Germline CDR1 reads MNHEY; CDR2 reads SMNVEV (reference sequence). V lost 2 bases to trimming and J lost 2 bases; unmatched junction nucleotides: 5.

This chain connects TRBV6-2 or TRBV6-3 to TRBJ1-3, with D tentatively TRBD1 (5 bases). Germline V gene sequence: CDR1 MNHEY, CDR2 SVGEGT. CDR3 size: 16 residues. Trimming removed 5 bases from V and 0 bases from J, with 14 bases in between. The CDR3 DNA is TGTGCCAGCAGTCGTCCGGGACGAAACTCTGGAAACACCATATATTTT. It is translated as CASSRPGRNSGNTIYF.

The chain employs TRBV3-1 (or the pseudogene TRBV3-2) and TRBJ1-1, with 8 positions matching TRBD1. There are 16 residues in the CDR3. V lost 4 bases to trimming and J lost 0 bases; unmatched junction nucleotides: 7. The germline gives CDR1 LGHDT, CDR2 YNNKEL (reference sequence). CDR3 protein: CASSPRTGLMNTEAFF. The CDR3 bases are TGTGCCAGCAGCCCCCGGACAGGGTTGATGAACACTGAAGCTTTCTTT.